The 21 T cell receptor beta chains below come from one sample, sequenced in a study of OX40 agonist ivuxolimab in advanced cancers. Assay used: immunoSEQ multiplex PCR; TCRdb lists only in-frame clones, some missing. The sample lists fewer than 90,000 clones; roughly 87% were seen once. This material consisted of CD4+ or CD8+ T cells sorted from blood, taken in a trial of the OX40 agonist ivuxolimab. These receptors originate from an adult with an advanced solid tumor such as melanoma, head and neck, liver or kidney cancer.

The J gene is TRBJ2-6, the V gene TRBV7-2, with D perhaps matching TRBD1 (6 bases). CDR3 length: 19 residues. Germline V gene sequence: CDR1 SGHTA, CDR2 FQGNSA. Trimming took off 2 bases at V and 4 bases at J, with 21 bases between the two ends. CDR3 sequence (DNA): TGTGCCAGCAGCTTAAGTGGCAGGGGCTACCAGCGGGGGGCCAACGTCCTGACTTTC. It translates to CASSLSGRGYQRGANVLTF.

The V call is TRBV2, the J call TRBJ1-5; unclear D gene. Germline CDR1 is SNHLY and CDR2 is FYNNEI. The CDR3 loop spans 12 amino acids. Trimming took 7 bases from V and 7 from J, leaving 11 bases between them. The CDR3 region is CASTARGQPQHF. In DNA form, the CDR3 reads TGTGCCAGCACCGCGAGAGGACAGCCCCAGCATTTT.

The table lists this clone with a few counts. The DNA of the CDR3 is TGTGCCAGCTCACTCTCGGACAGGGAAGCTTTCTTT. Its protein is CASSLSDREAFF. The J gene is TRBJ1-1, the V gene TRBV18; 7 bases align to TRBD1. After removal of 4 bases from V and 8 bases from J, the junction contained 4 bases not matched to a gene. Germline V gene data show CDR1 as KGHSH and CDR2 as LQKENI. The CDR3 extends over 12 amino acids.

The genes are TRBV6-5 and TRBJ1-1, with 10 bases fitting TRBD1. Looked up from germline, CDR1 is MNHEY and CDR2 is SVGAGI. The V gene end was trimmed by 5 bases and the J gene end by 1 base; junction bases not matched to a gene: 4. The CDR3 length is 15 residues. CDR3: CASSGTGVPNTEAFF. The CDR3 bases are TGTGCCAGCAGTGGGACAGGGGTACCGAACACTGAAGCTTTCTTT.

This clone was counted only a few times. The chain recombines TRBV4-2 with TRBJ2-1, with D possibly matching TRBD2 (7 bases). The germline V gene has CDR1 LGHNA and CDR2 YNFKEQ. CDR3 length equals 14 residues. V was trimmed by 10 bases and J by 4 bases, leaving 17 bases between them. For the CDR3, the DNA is TGTGCCATCGGGGGGCGGGGGCAATACAATGAGCAGTTCTTC. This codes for CAIGGRGQYNEQFF.

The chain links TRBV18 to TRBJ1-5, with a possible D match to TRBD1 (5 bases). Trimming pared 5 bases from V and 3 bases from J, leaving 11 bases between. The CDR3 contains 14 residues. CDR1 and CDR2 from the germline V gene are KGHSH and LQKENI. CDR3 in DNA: TGTGCCAGCTCAGACCGACAGTTCAATCAGCCCCAGCATTTT. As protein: CASSDRQFNQPQHF.

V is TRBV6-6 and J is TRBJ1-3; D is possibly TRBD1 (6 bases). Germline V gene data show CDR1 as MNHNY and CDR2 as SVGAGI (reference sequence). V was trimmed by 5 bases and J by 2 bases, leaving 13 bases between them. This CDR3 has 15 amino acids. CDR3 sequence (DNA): TGTGCCAGCAGTCTTAACAGGGTCACTGGAAACACCATATATTTT. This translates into CASSLNRVTGNTIYF.

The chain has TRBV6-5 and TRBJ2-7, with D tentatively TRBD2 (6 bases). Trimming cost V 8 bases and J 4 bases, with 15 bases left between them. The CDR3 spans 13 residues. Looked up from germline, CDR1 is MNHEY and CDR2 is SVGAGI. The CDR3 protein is CASSAGLQYEQYF. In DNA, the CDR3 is TGTGCCAGCTCGGCGGGGTTACAGTACGAGCAGTACTTC.

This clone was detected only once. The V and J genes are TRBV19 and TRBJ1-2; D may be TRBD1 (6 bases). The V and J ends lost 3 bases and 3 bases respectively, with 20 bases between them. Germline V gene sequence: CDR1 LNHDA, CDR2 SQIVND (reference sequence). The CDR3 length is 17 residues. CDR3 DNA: TGTGCCAGTAGTATCCCATCGATGGGGGGGCGCGACTATGGCTACACCTTC. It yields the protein CASSIPSMGGRDYGYTF. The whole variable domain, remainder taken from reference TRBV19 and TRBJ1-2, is DGGITQSPKYLFRKEGQNVTLSCEQNLNHDAMYWYRQDPGQGLRLIYYSQIVNDFQKGDIAEGYSVSREKKESFPLTVTSAQKNPTAFYLCASSIPSMGGRDYGYTFGSGTRLTVV.

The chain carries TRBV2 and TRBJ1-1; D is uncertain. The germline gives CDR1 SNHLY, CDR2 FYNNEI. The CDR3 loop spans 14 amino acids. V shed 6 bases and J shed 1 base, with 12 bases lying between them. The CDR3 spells CASRGGLPNTEAFF. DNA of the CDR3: TGTGCCAGCAGGGGAGGGCTCCCGAACACTGAAGCTTTCTTT.

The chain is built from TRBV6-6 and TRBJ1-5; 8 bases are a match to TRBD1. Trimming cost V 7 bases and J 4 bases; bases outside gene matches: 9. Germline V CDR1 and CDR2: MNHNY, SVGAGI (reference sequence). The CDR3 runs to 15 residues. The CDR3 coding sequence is TGTGCCAGCACCCAGACAGGGGCACGGAATCAGCCCCAGCATTTT. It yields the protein CASTQTGARNQPQHF.

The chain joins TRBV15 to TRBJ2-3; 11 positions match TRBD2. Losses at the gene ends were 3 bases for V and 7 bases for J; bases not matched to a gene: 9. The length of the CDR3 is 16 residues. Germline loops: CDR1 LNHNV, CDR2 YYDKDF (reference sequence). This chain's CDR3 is CATSSVLAGGSYTQYF. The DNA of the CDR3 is TGTGCCACCAGCAGCGTCCTAGCGGGAGGCTCATATACGCAGTATTTT.

CDR3 sequence reads: CASGLGVGSQNEQFF. Here the CDR3 DNA reads TGTGCTAGTGGTTTGGGGGTTGGTAGTCAGAATGAGCAGTTCTTC. The chain links TRBV12-5 to TRBJ2-1; no clear D gene. The CDR3 is 15 residues long. V was shortened by 1 base and J by 7 bases, with 14 bases between the two germline ends. Germline V CDR1 and CDR2: LGHNT, FRNRAP.

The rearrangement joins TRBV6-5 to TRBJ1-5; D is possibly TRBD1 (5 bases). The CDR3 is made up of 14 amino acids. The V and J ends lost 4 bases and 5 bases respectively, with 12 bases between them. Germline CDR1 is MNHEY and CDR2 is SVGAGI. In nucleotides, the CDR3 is TGTGCCAGCAGTTTGACAGTTCGCCATCAGCCCCAGCATTTT. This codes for CASSLTVRHQPQHF.

CDR3 nucleotides: TGTGCCATCAGTAAGGGACAGGCCAACTCTGGGGCCAACGTCCTGACTTTC. Protein product: CAISKGQANSGANVLTF. This rearrangement joins TRBV10-3 to TRBJ2-6; 8 nucleotides align to TRBD1. Unmatched junction bases numbered 6, after V lost 5 bases and J lost 0 bases. The CDR3 sequence is 17 residues long. Germline V CDR1 and CDR2: ENHRY, SYGVKD.

CDR3 bases: TGCGCCAGCAGCTCAGACTACAGGGTTAGGATGAACACTGAAGCTTTCTTT. Translated: CASSSDYRVRMNTEAFF. The J gene is TRBJ1-1, the V gene TRBV5-1; tentatively, D is TRBD1 (6 bases). The CDR3 consists of 17 residues. Trimming pared 3 bases from V and 0 bases from J, leaving 18 bases between. CDR1 and CDR2 from the germline V gene are SGHRS and YFSETQ.

In DNA, the CDR3 is TGTGCCAGCAGCCTGACAGGGGGAGCTGAAAAACTGTTTTTT. Translating it yields CASSLTGGAEKLFF. This chain uses TRBV5-4 with TRBJ1-4; TRBD1 aligns across 9 bases. The V and J ends lost 4 bases and 7 bases, in that order; junction bases with no gene match: 5. The germline V gene encodes CDR1 SGHNT and CDR2 YYREEE (reference sequence). The CDR3 has 14 amino acids.

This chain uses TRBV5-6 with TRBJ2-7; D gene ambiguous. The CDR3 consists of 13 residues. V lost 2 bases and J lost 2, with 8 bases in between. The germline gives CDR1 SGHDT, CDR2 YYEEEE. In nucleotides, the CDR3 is TGTGCCAGCAGCTTAAGTCAGCCCTACGAGCAGTACTTC. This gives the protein CASSLSQPYEQYF.

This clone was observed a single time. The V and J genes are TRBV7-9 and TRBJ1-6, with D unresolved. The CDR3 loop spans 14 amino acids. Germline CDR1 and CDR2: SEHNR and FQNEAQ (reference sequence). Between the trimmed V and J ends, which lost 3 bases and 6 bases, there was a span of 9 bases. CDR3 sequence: CASSFISGNSPLHF. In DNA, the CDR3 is TGTGCCAGCAGCTTTATTTCTGGTAATTCACCCCTCCACTTT. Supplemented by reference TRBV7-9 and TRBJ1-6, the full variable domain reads DTGVSQNPRHKITKRGQNVTFRCDPISEHNRLYWYRQTLGQGPEFLTYFQNEAQLEKSRLLSDRFSAERPKGSFSTLEIQRTEQGDSAMYLCASSFISGNSPLHFGNGTRLTVT.

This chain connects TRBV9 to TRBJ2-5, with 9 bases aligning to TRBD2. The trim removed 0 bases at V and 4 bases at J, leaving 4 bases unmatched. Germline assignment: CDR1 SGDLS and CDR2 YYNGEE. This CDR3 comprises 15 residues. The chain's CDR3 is CASSVGGGRAETQYF. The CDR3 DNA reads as TGTGCCAGCAGCGTAGGAGGCGGGAGGGCAGAGACCCAGTACTTC. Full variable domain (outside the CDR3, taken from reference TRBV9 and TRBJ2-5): DSGVTQTPKHLITATGQRVTLRCSPRSGDLSVYWYQQSLDQGLQFLIQYYNGEERAKGNILERFSAQQFPDLHSELNLSSLELGDSALYFCASSVGGGRAETQYFGPGTRLLVL.

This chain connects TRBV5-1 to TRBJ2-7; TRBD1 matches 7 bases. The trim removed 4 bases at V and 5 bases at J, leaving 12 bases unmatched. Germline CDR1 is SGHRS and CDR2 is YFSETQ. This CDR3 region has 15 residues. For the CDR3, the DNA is TGCGCCAGCAGCGGCCCCGGGACAGTAACTCACGAGCAGTACTTC. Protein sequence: CASSGPGTVTHEQYF.